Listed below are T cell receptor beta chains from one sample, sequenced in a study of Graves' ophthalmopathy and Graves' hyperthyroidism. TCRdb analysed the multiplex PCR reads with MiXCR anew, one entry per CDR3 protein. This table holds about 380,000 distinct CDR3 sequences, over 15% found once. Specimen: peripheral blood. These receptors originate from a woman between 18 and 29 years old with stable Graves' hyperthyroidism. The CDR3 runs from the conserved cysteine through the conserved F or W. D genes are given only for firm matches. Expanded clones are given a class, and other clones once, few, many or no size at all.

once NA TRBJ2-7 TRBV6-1 CASSPRVRFYEQYF TGTGCCAGCAGTCCCCGGGTTCGTTTCTACGAGCAGTACTTC
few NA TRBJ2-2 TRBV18 CASSRTNTGELFF TGTGCCAGCTCCCGGACGAACACCGGGGAGCTGTTTTTT
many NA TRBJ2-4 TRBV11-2 CASSHGLAKNIQYF TGTGCCAGCTCCCATGGACTAGCCAAAAACATTCAGTACTTC
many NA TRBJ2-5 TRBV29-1 CSVEETRGETQYF TGCAGCGTTGAAGAAACGAGGGGAGAGACCCAGTACTTC
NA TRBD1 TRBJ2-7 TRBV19 CASSITGTGGYEQYF TGTGCCAGTAGTATCACCGGGACAGGGGGCTACGAGCAGTACTTC
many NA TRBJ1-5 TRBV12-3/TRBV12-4 CASSLGSLNQPQHF TGTGCCAGCAGTTTAGGGAGTTTAAATCAGCCCCAGCATTTT
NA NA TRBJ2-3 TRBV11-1 CASSLEVDTQYF TGTGCCAGCAGCTTAGAGGTGGATACGCAGTATTTT
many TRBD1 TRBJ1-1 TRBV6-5 CASTRDREWAFF TGTGCCAGCACCCGGGACAGGGAGTGGGCTTTCTTT
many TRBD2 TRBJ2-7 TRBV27 CASQDGGGFHEQYF TGTGCCAGCCAGGACGGCGGGGGGTTCCACGAGCAGTACTTC
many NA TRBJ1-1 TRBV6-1 CASTPERNTEAFF TGTGCCAGCACCCCAGAGAGGAACACTGAAGCTTTCTTT
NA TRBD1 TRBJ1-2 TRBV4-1 CASSHVGQGYGYTF TGCGCCAGCAGCCACGTGGGACAGGGCTATGGCTACACCTTC
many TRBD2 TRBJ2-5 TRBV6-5 CASIRSGGPGETQYF TGTGCCAGCATTCGGAGCGGGGGGCCCGGGGAGACCCAGTACTTC
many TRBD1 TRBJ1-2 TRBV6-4 CASTRDSGYGYTF TGTGCCAGTACTAGGGACAGCGGCTATGGCTACACCTTC
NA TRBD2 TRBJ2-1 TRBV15 CATSSGGPSNEQFF TGTGCCACCAGCTCGGGGGGACCAAGCAATGAGCAGTTCTTC
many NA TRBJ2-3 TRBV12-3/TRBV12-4 CASSSPVGTQYF TGTGCCAGCAGTTCACCTGTGGGGACGCAGTATTTT
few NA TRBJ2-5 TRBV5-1 CASSLTSSDLVVGTQYF TGCGCCAGCAGCTTGACGTCGTCGGATTTAGTGGTGGGGACCCAGTACTTC
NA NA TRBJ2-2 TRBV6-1 CASKWSSSGELFF TGTGCCAGCAAGTGGAGCAGTTCCGGGGAGCTGTTTTTT
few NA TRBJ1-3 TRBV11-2 CASSLVRGSSGNTIYF TGTGCCAGCAGCTTAGTGAGGGGATCCTCTGGAAACACCATATATTTT
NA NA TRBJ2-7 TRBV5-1 CASSLGGENEQYF TGCGCCAGCAGCTTGGGAGGGGAAAACGAGCAGTACTTC
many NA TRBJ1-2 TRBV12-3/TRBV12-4 CASSSGLANHGYTF TGTGCCAGCAGTTCGGGGTTAGCTAACCATGGCTACACCTTC
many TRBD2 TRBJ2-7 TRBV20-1 CSAARTSGAYEQYF TGCAGTGCTGCAAGGACTAGCGGGGCCTACGAGCAGTACTTC
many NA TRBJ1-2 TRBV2 CASTDGNYGYTF TGTGCCAGCACGGACGGTAACTATGGCTACACCTTC
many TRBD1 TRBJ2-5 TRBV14 CASSTTGGAFPETQYF TGTGCCAGCAGCACCACAGGGGGCGCGTTCCCCGAGACCCAGTACTTC
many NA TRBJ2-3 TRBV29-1 CSVEFDGSTDTQYF TGCAGCGTTGAATTTGACGGGTCCACAGATACGCAGTATTTT